This T cell receptor (beta chain) was profiled in a study of PD-L1 blockade in urothelial cancer. PCRs each included synthetic TCR analog templates spiked in. The repertoire was sequenced with immunoSEQ multiplex PCR; TCRdb's copy has only in-frame clones and lacks some. The top ten clones hold about 15% of a sample with tens of thousands of clones, around 81% of them seen once. As for time point: pretreatment peripheral blood. Each patient supplied 1 to 8 pretreatment and on-treatment samples. There are 16 residues in the CDR3. The germline V gene has CDR1 MGHRA and CDR2 YSYEKL. The V end lost 0 bases, the J end lost 0 bases, and 11 bases lay between the germline ends.

The chain joins TRBV4-1 to TRBJ1-2, with D maybe TRBD1 (5 bases). Material: PBMCs, obtained around atezolizumab (anti-PD-L1) treatment. The source of this sequence is a man at least 80 years old with urothelial cancer. The CDR3 is CASSQDPGGANYGYTF. The CDR3 coding sequence is TGCGCCAGCAGCCAAGATCCGGGAGGGGCTAACTATGGCTACACCTTC.